This TCR beta chain stems from a study of shared clonotypes between healthy human individuals. Using immunoSEQ multiplex PCR, the repertoire was profiled, and TCRdb retains in-frame clones only, with some absent. The sample includes 520,000 or so clones, about four fifths of them seen just once. The sequence derives from a woman aged 40 to 50 in good health. Some clones in this sample may be carry-over from other donors' samples. Sequencing was carried out using PBMCs.

The CDR3 loop reads CASSFLGFEQYF. CDR3 coding DNA: TGTGCCAGCAGCTTTCTAGGCTTCGAGCAGTACTTC. The J gene is TRBJ2-7, the V gene TRBV11-2, with unresolved D. V lost 3 bases to trimming and J lost 6 bases, with 9 bases between them. Germline loops: CDR1 SGHAT, CDR2 FQNNGV. CDR3 length: 12 residues.